This TCR beta chain was retrieved from a study of blood T cell repertoires in COVID-19. Study-level information: Whether acute or convalescent, the COVID-19 samples came from the United States, Italy and Spain.

Cohorts were based on clinical histories the participants reported. Recovered participants had two consecutive negative NP/OP PCR tests, healthcare professional clearance, or symptom resolution. Germline values: CDR1 SGHKS, CDR2 YYEKEE (reference sequence). V trimming: 4 bases; J trimming: 3 bases; junction bases outside the gene matches: 5. This CDR3 region has 14 residues. Authors' processing steps: Amplification of reference gene primers was used by the study to estimate nucleated cell counts. TCRdb's copy holds only in-frame clones and misses some; the assay was immunoSEQ multiplex PCR. V, J and clone size are those of that table, while D and trimming were read from the DNA. This sample has around 250,000 clones, with roughly 88% found just once.

This sequence originates from a woman between 50 and 59 years old who had recovered from COVID-19. Sequencing was done on a sample of PBMCs or T cells enriched from blood (not recorded which). The chain links TRBV5-5 to TRBJ2-7, with 9 bases lining up with TRBD1. CDR3 nucleotides: TGTGCCAGCAGCGGCCCGACAGGGGGCTACGAGCAGTACTTC. Encoded protein: CASSGPTGGYEQYF.